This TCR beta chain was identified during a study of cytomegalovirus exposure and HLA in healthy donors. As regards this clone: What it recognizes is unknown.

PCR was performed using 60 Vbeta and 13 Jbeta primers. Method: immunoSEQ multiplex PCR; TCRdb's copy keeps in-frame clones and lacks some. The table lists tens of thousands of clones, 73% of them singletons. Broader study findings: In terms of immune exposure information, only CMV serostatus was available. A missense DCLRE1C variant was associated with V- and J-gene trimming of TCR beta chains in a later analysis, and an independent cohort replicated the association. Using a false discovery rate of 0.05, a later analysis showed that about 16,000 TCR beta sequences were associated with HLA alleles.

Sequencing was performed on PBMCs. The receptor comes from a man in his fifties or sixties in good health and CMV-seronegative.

Here the CDR3 reads CAWMKGGVETQYF. The CDR3 DNA reads TGTGCCTGGATGAAAGGAGGCGTGGAGACCCAGTACTTC. The chain couples TRBV30 to TRBJ2-5; tentative D call: TRBD2 (5 bases). Trimming cost V 4 bases and J 5 bases, with 14 bases left between them. The CDR3 sequence is 13 residues long. CDR1 and CDR2 from the germline V gene are GTSNPN and SVGIG (reference sequence). The whole variable domain, remainder taken from reference TRBV30 and TRBJ2-5, is SQTIHQWPATLVQPVGSPLSLECTVEGTSNPNLYWYRQAAGRGLQLLFYSVGIGQISSEVPQNLSASRPQDRQFILSSKKLLLSDSGFYLCAWMKGGVETQYFGPGTRLLVL.